A single sample is the source of the 32 T cell receptor beta chains below, sequenced in a study of blood T cell repertoires in COVID-19. Clones were sequenced by immunoSEQ multiplex PCR, and TCRdb holds only the in-frame ones, with some missing. The data contain approximately 210,000 clones, roughly nine tenths of them singletons. The sequenced sample consisted of peripheral blood. The receptors were sampled from a woman between 70 and 85 years old with acute or convalescent COVID-19.

The rearrangement links TRBV29-1 to TRBJ2-5, with TRBD1 matching 7 bases. The CDR3 is made up of 14 amino acids. Unmatched junction bases numbered 9, after V lost 7 bases and J lost 1 base. CDR1 is SQVTM and CDR2 is ANQGSEA in the germline V gene. In nucleotides, the CDR3 is TGCAGCGCCGCGACAGGGAGCATCCAAGAGACCCAGTACTTC. This gives the protein CSAATGSIQETQYF.

The chain carries TRBV2 and TRBJ2-7; 12 nucleotides align to TRBD2. Germline CDR1 and CDR2: SNHLY and FYNNEI. With V trimmed by 7 bases and J by 7 bases, 5 bases remained unmatched. The CDR3 has 13 residues. In DNA, the CDR3 is TGTGCCAGCACCGAGGGACTAGCGGGTGAGCAGTACTTC. It translates to CASTEGLAGEQYF. The variable domain in full, with the rest retrieved from reference TRBV2 and TRBJ2-7, is EPEVTQTPSHQVTQMGQEVILRCVPISNHLYFYWYRQILGQKVEFLVSFYNNEISEKSEIFDDQFSVERPDGSNFTLKIRSTKLEDSAMYFCASTEGLAGEQYFGPGTRLTVT.

The chain recombines TRBV19 with TRBJ2-5; the D gene is possibly TRBD2 (5 bases). This CDR3 region has 14 residues. Germline loops: CDR1 LNHDA, CDR2 SQIVND (reference sequence). V lost 6 bases, J lost 2 bases, and 13 bases lay in between. For the CDR3, the DNA is TGTGCCAGTAGGGGTCCGGGGATTCAAGAGACCCAGTACTTC. Residues: CASRGPGIQETQYF.

This sequence joins TRBV19 and TRBJ2-1; a weak D match, TRBD1 (6 bases). Trimming removed 6 bases at V and 0 bases at J, with 9 bases between. This CDR3 comprises 14 residues. Germline V gives CDR1 LNHDA, CDR2 SQIVND (reference sequence). CDR3 sequence reads: CASRQGPSYNEQFF. The CDR3 DNA is TGTGCCAGTAGACAGGGCCCCTCCTACAATGAGCAGTTCTTC.

The chain combines TRBV11-3 with TRBJ2-5, with 9 bases fitting TRBD1. CDR1 and CDR2 (germline): SGHNT, YENEEA. The CDR3 is 17 residues long. The V gene end was trimmed by 1 base and the J gene end by 4 bases; junction bases not matched to a gene: 10. This chain's CDR3 is CASSLAGTGKAGETQYF. CDR3 DNA sequence: TGTGCCAGCAGCTTAGCCGGGACAGGGAAGGCCGGAGAGACCCAGTACTTC.

J is TRBJ2-2 and V is TRBV27, with 12 positions matching TRBD2. With 2 bases clipped from V and 2 bases from J, the junction kept 12 bases outside the gene matches. Germline lookup yields CDR1 MNHEY and CDR2 SMNVEV (reference sequence). The CDR3 has 20 amino acids. CDR3 sequence (DNA): TGTGCCAGCAGTTTAAGGGGACTAGCGGGCTTTTCCCTCAACACCGGGGAGCTGTTTTTT. Its translation is CASSLRGLAGFSLNTGELFF.

CDR3: CASSLGTGGPPQETQYF. The CDR3, as DNA: TGTGCCAGCAGTTTAGGGACAGGGGGCCCCCCGCAAGAGACCCAGTACTTC. The J gene is TRBJ2-5, the V gene TRBV27; 12 nucleotides align to TRBD1. The CDR3 length is 17 residues. Germline V lookup: CDR1 MNHEY, CDR2 SMNVEV (reference sequence). V lost 2 bases, J lost 2 bases, and 6 bases stayed unmatched.

The V and J genes are TRBV11-3 and TRBJ2-5; 8 bases map to TRBD1. CDR3 length equals 15 residues. With V trimmed by 5 bases and J by 4 bases, 9 bases remained unmatched. Germline V gene lookup returns CDR1 SGHNT and CDR2 YENEEA. The CDR3 nucleotides read TGTGCCAGCAGCAACGACAGGGGAGGACGAGAGACCCAGTACTTC. The encoded protein is CASSNDRGGRETQYF.

This chain links TRBV7-9 with TRBJ1-6; a possible D gene is TRBD1 (5 bases). The germline V gene has CDR1 SEHNR and CDR2 FQNEAQ (reference sequence). The CDR3 sequence is 16 residues long. Trimming cost V 1 base and J 10 bases, with 17 bases left between them. CDR3 region: CASSLGGGGGDSPLHF. CDR3 DNA: TGTGCCAGCAGCTTAGGGGGCGGAGGAGGGGACTCACCCCTCCACTTT.

The chain employs TRBV6-5 and TRBJ2-2, with unresolved D. V lost 10 bases, J lost 4 bases, and 10 bases lay in between. Germline CDR1 MNHEY, CDR2 SVGAGI. The CDR3 covers 12 residues. This CDR3 is CATNRFTGELFF. Here the CDR3 DNA reads TGTGCCACCAATCGGTTCACCGGGGAGCTGTTTTTT.

The chain carries TRBV3-1 (or the pseudogene TRBV3-2) and TRBJ2-7; D gene uncertain. Germline V gives CDR1 LGHDT, CDR2 YNNKEL (reference sequence). Trimming took off 2 bases at V and 4 bases at J, with 6 bases between the two ends. The CDR3 extends over 12 amino acids. CDR3 region: CASSQSVYEQYF. CDR3 in DNA: TGTGCCAGCAGCCAATCAGTATACGAGCAGTACTTC.

V is TRBV28 and J is TRBJ1-2, with 11 bases identical to TRBD1. CDR1 MDHEN and CDR2 SYDVKM come from the germline V gene. This CDR3 has 16 amino acids. V lost 2 bases to trimming and J lost 4 bases; unmatched junction nucleotides: 6. CDR3 loop: CASSLEGQGEIYGYTF. The CDR3 bases are TGTGCCAGCAGTTTAGAGGGACAGGGGGAGATCTATGGCTACACCTTC.

V is TRBV10-3 and J is TRBJ2-1; TRBD2 aligns across 13 bases. From germline, CDR1 is ENHRY and CDR2 SYGVKD. Germline trimming cut 2 bases from V and 7 bases from J; bases unmatched to any gene: 5. CDR3 length: 16 residues. In nucleotides, the CDR3 is TGTGCCATCAGTGAGACTAGCGGGAGGGGGGGTAATGAGCAGTTCTTC. This encodes CAISETSGRGGNEQFF.

V usage is TRBV15 and J usage is TRBJ2-7; 7 positions match TRBD1. J gave up 0 bases and V 0 bases, and 2 bases lay outside the gene matches. CDR3 length: 15 residues. The germline V gene encodes CDR1 LNHNV and CDR2 YYDKDF (reference sequence). The CDR3, as DNA: TGTGCCACCAGCAGAGATACAGGGGTCTCCTACGAGCAGTACTTC. Translated: CATSRDTGVSYEQYF. Full variable domain (rest looked up from reference TRBV15 and TRBJ2-7): DAMVIQNPRYQVTQFGKPVTLSCSQTLNHNVMYWYQQKSSQAPKLLFHYYDKDFNNEADTPDNFQSRRPNTSFCFLDIRSPGLGDTAMYLCATSRDTGVSYEQYFGPGTRLTVT.

J is TRBJ1-6 and V is TRBV11-3, with D unresolved. Germline loops: CDR1 SGHNT, CDR2 YENEEA. The CDR3 loop spans 14 amino acids. V was trimmed by 6 bases and J by 5 bases, leaving 11 bases between them. The CDR3 region has the DNA TGTGCCAGCAGGATCTCAGCGAATAATTCACCCCTCCACTTT. Translation gives CASRISANNSPLHF.

This clone was observed a single time. In DNA, the CDR3 is TGTGCCAGCTCACTTGACCGCTCCAGGGATTCGAGCTCCTATAATTCACCCCTCCACTTT. Its protein is CASSLDRSRDSSSYNSPLHF. This rearrangement joins TRBV18 to TRBJ1-6, with a weak D call TRBD1 (5 bases). The CDR3 extends over 20 amino acids. The V gene's germline CDR1 is KGHSH and CDR2 LQKENI. The germline V and J ends were trimmed by 4 bases and 0 bases, with 22 bases remaining between them.

The chain combines TRBV7-8 with TRBJ2-3; D perhaps matches TRBD1 (6 bases). The CDR3 contains 16 residues. V shed 5 bases and J shed 6 bases, with 21 bases lying between them. The germline gives CDR1 SGHVS, CDR2 FQNEAQ. The CDR3 DNA sequence: TGTGCCAGCAGCCCCCTCCCCCGGACAGCCTCCGATACGCAGTATTTT. Amino acid sequence: CASSPLPRTASDTQYF.

This rearrangement joins TRBV27 to TRBJ1-5; 7 bases fit TRBD1. CDR3 length: 13 amino acids. CDR1 is MNHEY, CDR2 SMNVEV, per germline (reference sequence). Unmatched junction bases numbered 3, after V lost 7 bases and J lost 3 bases. The chain's CDR3 is CASTTGANQPQHF. The DNA of the CDR3 is TGTGCCAGCACTACAGGGGCCAATCAGCCCCAGCATTTT.

In regard to this clone: One junction end disagrees with the germline gene, perhaps due to a read error. The chain links TRBV19 to TRBJ2-5; perhaps TRBD2 as D (5 bases). Germline lookup yields CDR1 LNHDA and CDR2 SQIVND (reference sequence). The CDR3 runs 13 residues. The CDR3 loop is CASSKTTPEAQYF. The CDR3 nucleotides read TGTGCCAGTAGTAAGACTACTCCAGAGGCCCAGTACTTC.

This chain joins TRBV6-6 and TRBJ1-5; possibly TRBD1 for D (5 bases). There are 14 residues in the CDR3. CDR1 and CDR2 from the germline V gene are MNHNY and SVGAGI (reference sequence). The V end was cut by 7 bases, the J end by 3 bases, with 13 bases between. The CDR3 sequence is CASTPGGNNQPQHF. CDR3 DNA sequence: TGTGCCAGCACTCCCGGGGGGAACAATCAGCCCCAGCATTTT.

The rearrangement joins TRBV11-2 to TRBJ2-7; 7 bases agree with TRBD1. Germline loops: CDR1 SGHAT, CDR2 FQNNGV. V gave up 0 bases and J gave up 2 bases; unmatched junction bases: 10. The length of the CDR3 is 17 residues. DNA of the CDR3: TGTGCCAGCAGCTTAGATCGGCTGACAGGGAGTACCTACGAGCAGTACTTC. It specifies CASSLDRLTGSTYEQYF.

V is TRBV27 and J is TRBJ1-1; 11 bases fit TRBD1. V dropped 3 bases and J dropped 5; count of bases not matched to a gene: 11. The CDR3 loop spans 17 amino acids. Germline V gives CDR1 MNHEY, CDR2 SMNVEV (reference sequence). CDR3 in DNA: TGTGCCAGCAGTTTTCGGACAGGGGGCGCGTTCGCTACTGAAGCTTTCTTT. It specifies CASSFRTGGAFATEAFF.

The chain combines TRBV10-1 with TRBJ2-7; the match to TRBD1 covers 12 bases. This CDR3 is 15 amino acids long. Germline lookup yields CDR1 WNHNN and CDR2 SYGVQD (reference sequence). The trim removed 2 bases at V and 6 bases at J, leaving 5 bases unmatched. CDR3 nucleotides: TGCGCCAGCAGTGAGGGGACAGGGGGCCAATTCGAGCAGTACTTC. Its protein is CASSEGTGGQFEQYF.

The chain carries TRBV11-3 and TRBJ1-1; D remains ambiguous. Germline V gene sequence: CDR1 SGHNT, CDR2 YENEEA. Trimming removed 1 base from V and 4 bases from J, with 13 bases in between. The length of the CDR3 is 15 residues. The CDR3 sequence: CASSLGRSGVTEAFF. The CDR3 nucleotides are TGTGCCAGCAGCTTAGGGCGGAGCGGGGTCACTGAAGCTTTCTTT.

Concerning this clone: Different DNA sequences within this sample yield the same CDR3. V gene TRBV5-1 combines with J gene TRBJ1-5; the D is unclear. Germline CDR1 and CDR2: SGHRS and YFSETQ. The CDR3 consists of 14 residues. Trimming removed 0 bases at V and 3 bases at J, with 7 bases between. CDR3 coding DNA: TGCGCCAGCAGCTTGGGAGACACCAATCAGCCCCAGCATTTT. Residues: CASSLGDTNQPQHF.

J is TRBJ1-5 and V is TRBV28, with 8 bases aligning to TRBD1. The J segment lost 1 base and the V segment lost 6 bases, leaving 5 bases of the junction unmatched. This CDR3 region has 15 residues. Germline V CDR1 and CDR2: MDHEN, SYDVKM. The CDR3 region has the DNA TGTGCCAGCAGGCCAGCAGGGGGCAGCAATCAGCCCCAGCATTTT. This codes for CASRPAGGSNQPQHF.

The genes are TRBV3-1 (or the pseudogene TRBV3-2) and TRBJ2-4, with D perhaps TRBD2 (5 bases). Germline V gives CDR1 LGHDT, CDR2 YNNKEL (reference sequence). This CDR3 is 15 amino acids long. V was trimmed by 1 base and J by 6 bases, leaving 13 bases between them. CDR3 bases: TGTGCCAGCAGCCAAGGGCGAGGGCCTGGAAACATTCAGTACTTC. It encodes CASSQGRGPGNIQYF.

With respect to this clone: The same CDR3 also results from other DNA sequences found in this sample. The rearrangement uses TRBV28 and TRBJ1-5, with TRBD1 as a possible D gene (5 bases). Trimming removed 2 bases at V and 5 bases at J, with 10 bases between. Germline CDR1 MDHEN, CDR2 SYDVKM. The CDR3 sequence is 14 residues long. In DNA form, the CDR3 reads TGTGCCAGCAGTTTAACAGGAAAGGATCAGCCCCAGCATTTT. Residues: CASSLTGKDQPQHF.

The chain couples TRBV19 to TRBJ2-7; 9 bases line up with TRBD1. Losses at the gene ends were 6 bases for V and 2 bases for J; bases not matched to a gene: 5. The germline CDR1 and CDR2 sequences are LNHDA and SQIVND (reference sequence). The CDR3 extends over 14 amino acids. CDR3 region: CASSQQGATYEQYF. CDR3 DNA: TGTGCCAGTAGCCAACAGGGGGCGACCTACGAGCAGTACTTC.

The chain carries TRBV14 and TRBJ2-5, with a possible D match to TRBD1 (5 bases). CDR1 SGHDN and CDR2 FVKESK come from the germline V gene. CDR3 size: 12 residues. V lost 1 base to trimming and J lost 7 bases, with 7 bases between them. DNA of the CDR3: TGTGCCAGCAGCCAAGGGGGCTGGACCCAGTACTTC. As protein: CASSQGGWTQYF.

The chain recombines TRBV3-1 (or the pseudogene TRBV3-2) with TRBJ1-2, with D tentatively TRBD1 (5 bases). V lost 6 bases to trimming and J lost 7 bases, with 12 bases between them. Germline assignment: CDR1 LGHDT and CDR2 YNNKEL (reference sequence). The CDR3 covers 12 residues. The DNA for the CDR3 is TGTGCCAGCAGTGCCGCCGGGGGTGGCTACACCTTC. This translates into CASSAAGGGYTF.

Notes on this clone: Distinct nucleotide sequences in the sample also encode this CDR3. This rearrangement joins TRBV7-2 to TRBJ2-1, with a tentative D call TRBD1 (6 bases). This CDR3 region has 13 residues. Germline V gene sequence: CDR1 SGHTA, CDR2 FQGNSA. V lost 3 bases and J lost 4, with 7 bases in between. The CDR3 DNA sequence: TGTGCCAGCAGCTTGCAGGGGTACAATGAGCAGTTCTTC. It encodes CASSLQGYNEQFF.